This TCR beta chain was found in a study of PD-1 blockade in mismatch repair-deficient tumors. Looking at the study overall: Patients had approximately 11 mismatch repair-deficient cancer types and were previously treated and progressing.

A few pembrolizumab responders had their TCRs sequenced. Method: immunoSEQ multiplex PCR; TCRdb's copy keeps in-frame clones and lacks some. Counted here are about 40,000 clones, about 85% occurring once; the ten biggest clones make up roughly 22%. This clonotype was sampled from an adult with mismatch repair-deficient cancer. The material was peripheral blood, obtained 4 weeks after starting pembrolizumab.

The CDR3 loop reads CASSLGPRWSGGGNEQFF. CDR3 bases: TGTGCCAGCAGCTTAGGCCCCCGTTGGAGCGGGGGGGGCAATGAGCAGTTCTTC. The chain employs TRBV7-8 and TRBJ2-1; 10 bases fit TRBD2. CDR1 SGHVS and CDR2 FQNEAQ come from the germline V gene. With 1 base clipped from V and 6 bases from J, the junction kept 12 bases outside the gene matches. The CDR3 contains 18 residues.